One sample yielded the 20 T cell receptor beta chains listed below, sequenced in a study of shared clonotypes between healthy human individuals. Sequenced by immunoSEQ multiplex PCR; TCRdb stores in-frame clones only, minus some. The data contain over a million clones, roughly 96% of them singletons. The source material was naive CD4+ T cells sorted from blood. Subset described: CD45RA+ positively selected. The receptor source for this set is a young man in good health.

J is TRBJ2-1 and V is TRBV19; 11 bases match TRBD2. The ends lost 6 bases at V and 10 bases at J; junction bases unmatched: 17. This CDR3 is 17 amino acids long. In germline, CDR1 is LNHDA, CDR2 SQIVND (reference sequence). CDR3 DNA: TGTGCCAGTAGAGATCCAGGACTAGCGGGTAAGCTGGGGGAGCAGTTCTTC. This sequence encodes CASRDPGLAGKLGEQFF.

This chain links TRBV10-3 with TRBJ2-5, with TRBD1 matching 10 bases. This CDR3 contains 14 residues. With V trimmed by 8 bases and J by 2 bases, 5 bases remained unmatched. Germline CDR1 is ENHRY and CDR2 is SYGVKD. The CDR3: CAIQGGQGQETQYF. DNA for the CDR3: TGTGCCATCCAGGGGGGACAGGGGCAAGAGACCCAGTACTTC.

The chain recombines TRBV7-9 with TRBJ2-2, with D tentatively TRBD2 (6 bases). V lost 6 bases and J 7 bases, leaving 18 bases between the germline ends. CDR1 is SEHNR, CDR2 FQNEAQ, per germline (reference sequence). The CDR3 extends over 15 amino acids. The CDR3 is CASRAIGGSNGELFF. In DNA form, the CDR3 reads TGTGCCAGCAGAGCGATAGGAGGGAGCAACGGGGAGCTGTTTTTT. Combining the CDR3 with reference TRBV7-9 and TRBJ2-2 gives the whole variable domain DTGVSQNPRHKITKRGQNVTFRCDPISEHNRLYWYRQTLGQGPEFLTYFQNEAQLEKSRLLSDRFSAERPKGSFSTLEIQRTEQGDSAMYLCASRAIGGSNGELFFGEGSRLTVL.

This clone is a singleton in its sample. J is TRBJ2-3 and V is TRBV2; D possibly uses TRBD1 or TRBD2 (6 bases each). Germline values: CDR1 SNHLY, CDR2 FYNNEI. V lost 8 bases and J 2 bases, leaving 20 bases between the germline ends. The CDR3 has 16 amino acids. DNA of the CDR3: TGTGCCAGCGGATTGGAGAGGGGGGATAACACAGATACGCAGTATTTT. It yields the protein CASGLERGDNTDTQYF.

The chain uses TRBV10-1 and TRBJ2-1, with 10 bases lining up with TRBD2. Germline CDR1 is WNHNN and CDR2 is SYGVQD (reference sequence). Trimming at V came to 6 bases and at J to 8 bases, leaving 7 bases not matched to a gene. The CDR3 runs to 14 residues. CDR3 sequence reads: CASSASGSSHEQFF. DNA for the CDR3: TGCGCCAGCAGCGCTAGCGGGAGTTCCCATGAGCAGTTCTTC.

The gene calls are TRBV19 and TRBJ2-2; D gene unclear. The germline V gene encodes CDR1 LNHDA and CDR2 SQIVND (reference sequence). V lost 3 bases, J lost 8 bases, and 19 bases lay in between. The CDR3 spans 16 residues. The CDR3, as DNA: TGTGCCAGTAGTATCCCTACTCAAGTCTGGATGGGGGAGCTGTTTTTT. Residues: CASSIPTQVWMGELFF.

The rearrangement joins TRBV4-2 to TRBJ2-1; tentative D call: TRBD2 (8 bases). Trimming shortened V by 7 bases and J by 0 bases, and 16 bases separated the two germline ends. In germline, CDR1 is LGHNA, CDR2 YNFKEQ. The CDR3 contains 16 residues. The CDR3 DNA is TGTGCCAGCAAGGGGGCGGGAGGTCCCTCCTACAATGAGCAGTTCTTC. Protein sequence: CASKGAGGPSYNEQFF.

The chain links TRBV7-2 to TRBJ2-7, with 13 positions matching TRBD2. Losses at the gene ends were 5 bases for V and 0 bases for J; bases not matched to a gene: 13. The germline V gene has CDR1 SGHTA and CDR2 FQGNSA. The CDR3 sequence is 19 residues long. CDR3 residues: CASSPSIRLAGGTSYEQYF. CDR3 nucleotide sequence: TGTGCCAGCAGCCCAAGTATAAGACTAGCGGGAGGAACCTCCTACGAGCAGTACTTC.

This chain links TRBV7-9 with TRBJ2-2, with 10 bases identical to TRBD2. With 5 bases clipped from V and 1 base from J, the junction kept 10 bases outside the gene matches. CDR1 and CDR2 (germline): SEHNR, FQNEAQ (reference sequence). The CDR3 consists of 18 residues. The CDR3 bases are TGTGCCAGCAGCCCATTCGTGGGACTAGCGAGGAACACCGGGGAGCTGTTTTTT. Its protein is CASSPFVGLARNTGELFF.

The CDR3 sequence: CASSIKGVYGYTF. The CDR3 DNA reads as TGTGCCAGTAGTATCAAAGGGGTCTATGGCTACACCTTC. This chain uses TRBV19 with TRBJ1-2; weak D call: TRBD1 (5 bases). Trimming removed 3 bases from V and 4 bases from J, with 9 bases in between. The CDR3 has 13 amino acids. Germline assignment: CDR1 LNHDA and CDR2 SQIVND (reference sequence).

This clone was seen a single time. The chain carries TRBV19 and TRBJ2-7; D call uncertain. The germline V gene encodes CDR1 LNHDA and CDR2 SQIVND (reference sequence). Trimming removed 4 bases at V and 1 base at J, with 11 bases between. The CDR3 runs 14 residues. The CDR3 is CASSTSDRSYEQYF. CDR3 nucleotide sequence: TGTGCCAGTAGTACGTCGGACCGATCCTACGAGCAGTACTTC.

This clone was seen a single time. CDR3 residues: CASSRTGRADTQYF. The DNA of the CDR3 is TGTGCCAGCAGCCGGACAGGACGCGCAGATACGCAGTATTTT. V gene TRBV27 combines with J gene TRBJ2-3; 7 positions agree with TRBD1. V was clipped by 6 bases and J by 4 bases; unmatched bases: 7. The CDR3 is made up of 14 amino acids. Per the germline V gene, CDR1 is MNHEY and CDR2 is SMNVEV (reference sequence).

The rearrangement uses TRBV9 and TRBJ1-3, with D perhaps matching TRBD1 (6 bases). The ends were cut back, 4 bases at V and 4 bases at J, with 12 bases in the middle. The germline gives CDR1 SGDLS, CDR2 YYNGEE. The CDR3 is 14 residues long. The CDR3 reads CASSPEQGGNTIYF. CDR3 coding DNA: TGTGCCAGCAGCCCTGAACAGGGAGGAAACACCATATATTTT.

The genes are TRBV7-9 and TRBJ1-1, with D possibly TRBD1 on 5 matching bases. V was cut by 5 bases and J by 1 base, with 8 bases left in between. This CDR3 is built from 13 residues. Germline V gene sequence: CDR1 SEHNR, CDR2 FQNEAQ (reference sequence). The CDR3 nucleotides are TGTGCCAGCAGCATACAGGCGAACACTGAAGCTTTCTTT. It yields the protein CASSIQANTEAFF.

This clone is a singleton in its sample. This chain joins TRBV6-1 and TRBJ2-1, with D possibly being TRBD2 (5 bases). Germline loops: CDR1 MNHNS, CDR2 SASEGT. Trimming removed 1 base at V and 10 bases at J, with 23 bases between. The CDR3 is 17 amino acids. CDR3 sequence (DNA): TGTGCCAGCAGTGAAGTAGTTGCTTCGTTTAAATCGGGAGAGCAGTTCTTC. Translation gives CASSEVVASFKSGEQFF.

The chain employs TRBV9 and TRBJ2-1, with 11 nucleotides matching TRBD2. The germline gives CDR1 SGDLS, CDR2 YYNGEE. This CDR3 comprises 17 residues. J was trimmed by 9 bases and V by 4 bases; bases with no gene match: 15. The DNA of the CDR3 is TGTGCCAGCAGCCCGATCGGGACTAGCGGTAGTGTAGGTGAGCAGTTCTTC. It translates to CASSPIGTSGSVGEQFF.

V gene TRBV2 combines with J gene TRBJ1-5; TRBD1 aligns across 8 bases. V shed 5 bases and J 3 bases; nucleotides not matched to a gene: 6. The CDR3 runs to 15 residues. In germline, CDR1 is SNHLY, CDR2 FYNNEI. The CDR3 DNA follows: TGTGCCAGCAGTCTCGACAGGGGAGACAATCAGCCCCAGCATTTT. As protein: CASSLDRGDNQPQHF.

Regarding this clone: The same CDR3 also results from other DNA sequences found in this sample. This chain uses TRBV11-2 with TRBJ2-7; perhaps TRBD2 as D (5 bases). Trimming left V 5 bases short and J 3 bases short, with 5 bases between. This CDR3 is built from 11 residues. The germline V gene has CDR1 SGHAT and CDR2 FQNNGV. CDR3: CASSRGYEQYF. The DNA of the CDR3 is TGTGCCAGCAGCCGGGGCTACGAGCAGTACTTC.

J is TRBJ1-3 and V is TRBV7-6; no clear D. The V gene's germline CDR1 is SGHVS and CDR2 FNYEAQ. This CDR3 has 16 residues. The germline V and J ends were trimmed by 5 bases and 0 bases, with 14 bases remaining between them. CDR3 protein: CASSPISSHSGNTIYF. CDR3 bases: TGTGCCAGCAGCCCAATTTCGTCCCACTCTGGAAACACCATATATTTT.

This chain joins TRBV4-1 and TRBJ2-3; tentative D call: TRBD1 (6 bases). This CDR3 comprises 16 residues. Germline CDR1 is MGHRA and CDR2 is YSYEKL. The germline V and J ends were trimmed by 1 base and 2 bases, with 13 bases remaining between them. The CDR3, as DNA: TGCGCCAGCAGCCAAGCGCCTGTGGGGGCCACAGATACGCAGTATTTT. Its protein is CASSQAPVGATDTQYF.